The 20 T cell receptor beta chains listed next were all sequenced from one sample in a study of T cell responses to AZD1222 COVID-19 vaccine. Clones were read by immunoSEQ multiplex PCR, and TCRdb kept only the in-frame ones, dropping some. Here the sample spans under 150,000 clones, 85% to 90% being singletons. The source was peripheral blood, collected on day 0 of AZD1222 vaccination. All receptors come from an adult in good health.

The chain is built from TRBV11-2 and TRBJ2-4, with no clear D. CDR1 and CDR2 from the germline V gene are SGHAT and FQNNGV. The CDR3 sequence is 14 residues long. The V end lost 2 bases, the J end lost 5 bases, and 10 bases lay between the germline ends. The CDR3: CASSLKDRENIQYF. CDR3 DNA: TGTGCCAGCAGCTTAAAAGATAGAGAAAACATTCAGTACTTC.

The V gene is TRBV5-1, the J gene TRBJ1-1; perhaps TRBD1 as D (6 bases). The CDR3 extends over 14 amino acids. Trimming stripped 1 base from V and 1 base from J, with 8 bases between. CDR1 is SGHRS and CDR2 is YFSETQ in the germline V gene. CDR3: CASSLTGSNTEAFF. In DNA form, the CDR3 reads TGCGCCAGCAGCTTGACAGGGTCGAACACTGAAGCTTTCTTT.

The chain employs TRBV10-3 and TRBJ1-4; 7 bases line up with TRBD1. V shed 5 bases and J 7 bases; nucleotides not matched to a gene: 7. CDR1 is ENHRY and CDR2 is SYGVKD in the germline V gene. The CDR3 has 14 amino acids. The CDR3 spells CAISQTGLGEKLFF. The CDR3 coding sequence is TGTGCCATCAGTCAGACAGGGCTCGGTGAAAAACTGTTTTTT.

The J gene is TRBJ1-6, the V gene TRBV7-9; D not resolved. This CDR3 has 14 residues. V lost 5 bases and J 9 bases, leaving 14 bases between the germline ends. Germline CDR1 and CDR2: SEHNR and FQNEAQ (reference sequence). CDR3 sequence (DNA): TGTGCCAGCAGCCGTGGAGAGGGAGGTTCACCCCTCCACTTT. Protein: CASSRGEGGSPLHF.

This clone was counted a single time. In DNA form, the CDR3 reads TGTGCCAGCAGCTTGGAGTTGAACACTGAAGCTTTCTTT. Its protein is CASSLELNTEAFF. The chain combines TRBV5-6 with TRBJ1-1; no firm D call. CDR1 is SGHDT and CDR2 is YYEEEE in the germline V gene. The CDR3 covers 13 residues. Trimming stripped 0 bases from V and 0 bases from J, with 3 bases between. The full variable domain, in which reference TRBV5-6 and TRBJ1-1 provide the parts outside the CDR3, is DAGVTQSPTHLIKTRGQQVTLRCSPKSGHDTVSWYQQALGQGPQFIFQYYEEEERQRGNFPDRFSGHQFPNYSSELNVNALLLGDSALYLCASSLELNTEAFFGQGTRLTVV.

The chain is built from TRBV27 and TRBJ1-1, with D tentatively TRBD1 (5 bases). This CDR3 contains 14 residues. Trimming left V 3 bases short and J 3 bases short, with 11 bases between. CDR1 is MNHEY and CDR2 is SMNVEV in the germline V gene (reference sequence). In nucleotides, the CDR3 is TGTGCCAGCAGTTTGTGGGTGGGGGACACTGAAGCTTTCTTT. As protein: CASSLWVGDTEAFF.

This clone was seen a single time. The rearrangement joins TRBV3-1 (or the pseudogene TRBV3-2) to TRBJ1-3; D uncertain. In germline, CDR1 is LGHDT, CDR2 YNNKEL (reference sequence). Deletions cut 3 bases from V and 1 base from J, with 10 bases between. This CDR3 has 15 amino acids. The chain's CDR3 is CASSQQLGSGNTIYF. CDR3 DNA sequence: TGTGCCAGCAGCCAGCAACTAGGGTCTGGAAACACCATATATTTT.

CDR3: CASSLAVTGKGEKLFF. The CDR3 nucleotides are TGCGCCAGCAGCTTGGCCGTTACAGGGAAGGGTGAAAAACTGTTTTTT. V usage is TRBV5-1 and J usage is TRBJ1-4, with D perhaps matching TRBD1 (6 bases). CDR1 SGHRS and CDR2 YFSETQ come from the germline V gene. The CDR3 is 16 amino acids. V dropped 0 bases and J dropped 7 bases, with 16 bases sitting between them.

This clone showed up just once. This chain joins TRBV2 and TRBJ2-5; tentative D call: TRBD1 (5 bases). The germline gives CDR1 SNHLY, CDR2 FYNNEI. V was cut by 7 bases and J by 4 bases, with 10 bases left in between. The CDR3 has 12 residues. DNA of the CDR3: TGTGCCAGCACCCAGGGCCCAGAGACCCAGTACTTC. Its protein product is CASTQGPETQYF.

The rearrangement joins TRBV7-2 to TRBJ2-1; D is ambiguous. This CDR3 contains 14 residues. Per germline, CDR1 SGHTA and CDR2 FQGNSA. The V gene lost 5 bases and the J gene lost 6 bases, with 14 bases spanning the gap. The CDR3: CASSQVFPSNEQFF. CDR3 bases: TGTGCCAGCAGCCAAGTATTTCCTAGCAATGAGCAGTTCTTC.

The CDR3 protein is CASSISTGNYGYTF. CDR3 DNA sequence: TGTGCCAGTAGTATCTCAACAGGGAACTATGGCTACACCTTC. The V call is TRBV19, the J call TRBJ1-2; weak D call: TRBD1 (6 bases). V was clipped by 3 bases and J by 2 bases, with 10 bases between them. The CDR3 is made up of 14 amino acids. Germline V CDR1 and CDR2: LNHDA, SQIVND (reference sequence).

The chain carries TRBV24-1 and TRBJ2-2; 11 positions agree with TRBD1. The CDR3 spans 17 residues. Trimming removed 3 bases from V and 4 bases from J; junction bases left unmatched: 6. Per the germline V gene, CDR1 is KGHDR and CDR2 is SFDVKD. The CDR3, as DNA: TGTGCCACCAGTGATATGGACAGGGGGCTAGGCACCGGGGAGCTGTTTTTT. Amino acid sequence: CATSDMDRGLGTGELFF.

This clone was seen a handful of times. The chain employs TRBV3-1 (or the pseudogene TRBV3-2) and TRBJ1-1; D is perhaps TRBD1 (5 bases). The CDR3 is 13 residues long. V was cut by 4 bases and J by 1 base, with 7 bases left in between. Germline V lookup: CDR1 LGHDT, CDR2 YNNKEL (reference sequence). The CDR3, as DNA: TGTGCCAGCAGCCTTAGGGGGAACACTGAAGCTTTCTTT. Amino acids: CASSLRGNTEAFF.

CDR3 residues: CASSGGYSYEQYF. CDR3 DNA: TGTGCCAGCAGCGGCGGTTACTCCTACGAGCAGTACTTC. The genes are TRBV5-8 and TRBJ2-7; no clear D. This CDR3 has 13 amino acids. Germline lookup yields CDR1 SGHTS and CDR2 YDEGEE. V dropped 4 bases and J dropped 0 bases, with 8 bases sitting between them.

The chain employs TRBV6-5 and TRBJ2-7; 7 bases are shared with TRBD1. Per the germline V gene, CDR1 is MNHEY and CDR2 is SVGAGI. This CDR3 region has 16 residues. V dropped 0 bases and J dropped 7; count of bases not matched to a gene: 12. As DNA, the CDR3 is TGTGCCAGCAGTTACTCGAGTGACAGGGCATGGGGGGAGCAGTACTTC. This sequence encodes CASSYSSDRAWGEQYF.

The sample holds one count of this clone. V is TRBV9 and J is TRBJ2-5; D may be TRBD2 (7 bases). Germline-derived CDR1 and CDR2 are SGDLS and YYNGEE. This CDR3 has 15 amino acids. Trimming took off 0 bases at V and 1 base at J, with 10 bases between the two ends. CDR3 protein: CASSVGGGGQETQYF. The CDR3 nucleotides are TGTGCCAGCAGCGTAGGGGGAGGGGGCCAAGAGACCCAGTACTTC.

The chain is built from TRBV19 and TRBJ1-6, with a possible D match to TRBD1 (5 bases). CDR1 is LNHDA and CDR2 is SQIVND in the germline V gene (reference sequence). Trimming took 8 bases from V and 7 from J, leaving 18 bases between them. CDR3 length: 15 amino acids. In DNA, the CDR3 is TGTGCCAGTCGACAGCAAACTACGGGGAATTCACCCCTCCACTTT. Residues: CASRQQTTGNSPLHF.

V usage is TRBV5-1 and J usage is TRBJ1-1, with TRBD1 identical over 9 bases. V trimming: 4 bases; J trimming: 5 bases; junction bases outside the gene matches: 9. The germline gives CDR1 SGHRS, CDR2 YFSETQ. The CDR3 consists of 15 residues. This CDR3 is CASSTKQGAVTEAFF. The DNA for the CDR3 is TGCGCCAGCAGCACAAAACAGGGGGCGGTTACTGAAGCTTTCTTT.

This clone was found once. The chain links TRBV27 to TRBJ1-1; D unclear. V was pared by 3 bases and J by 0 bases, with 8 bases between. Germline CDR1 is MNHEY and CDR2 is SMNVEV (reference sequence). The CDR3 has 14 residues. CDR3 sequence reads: CASSFEGMNTEAFF. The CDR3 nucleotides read TGTGCCAGCAGTTTTGAGGGAATGAACACTGAAGCTTTCTTT.

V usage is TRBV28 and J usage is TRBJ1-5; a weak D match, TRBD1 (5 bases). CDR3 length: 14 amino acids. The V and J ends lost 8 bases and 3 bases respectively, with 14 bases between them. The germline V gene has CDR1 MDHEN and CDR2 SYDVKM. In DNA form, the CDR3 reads TGTGCCAGCGACCTCGGACATGACAATCAGCCCCAGCATTTT. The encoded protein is CASDLGHDNQPQHF.